This record covers a single TCR beta chain. Trimming left V 7 bases short and J 8 bases short, with 20 bases between. This CDR3 has 14 residues. Germline V gene sequence: CDR1 MNHEY, CDR2 SVGEGT. The sample is drawn from a study of blood T cell repertoires in COVID-19. Study at large: The cDNA or gDNA used as material had been derived from T cells, B-cell-depleted T cells, or PBMCs.

Profiled with immunoSEQ multiplex PCR; TCRdb holds only in-frame clones, not every one. The sample lists 350,000 to 450,000 clones, around nine tenths occurring once. Participants came from about two dozen US areas, aged about 18 to 89 years. This clonotype was sampled from a woman aged 18-29 years who had been exposed to COVID-19. Specimen: PBMCs or T cells enriched from blood (not recorded which). J is TRBJ1-1 and V is TRBV6-2 or TRBV6-3; maybe TRBD1 (6 bases). The CDR3 spells CASNPNRETVEAFF. In nucleotides, the CDR3 is TGTGCCAGCAACCCGAACAGGGAAACCGTAGAAGCTTTCTTT.